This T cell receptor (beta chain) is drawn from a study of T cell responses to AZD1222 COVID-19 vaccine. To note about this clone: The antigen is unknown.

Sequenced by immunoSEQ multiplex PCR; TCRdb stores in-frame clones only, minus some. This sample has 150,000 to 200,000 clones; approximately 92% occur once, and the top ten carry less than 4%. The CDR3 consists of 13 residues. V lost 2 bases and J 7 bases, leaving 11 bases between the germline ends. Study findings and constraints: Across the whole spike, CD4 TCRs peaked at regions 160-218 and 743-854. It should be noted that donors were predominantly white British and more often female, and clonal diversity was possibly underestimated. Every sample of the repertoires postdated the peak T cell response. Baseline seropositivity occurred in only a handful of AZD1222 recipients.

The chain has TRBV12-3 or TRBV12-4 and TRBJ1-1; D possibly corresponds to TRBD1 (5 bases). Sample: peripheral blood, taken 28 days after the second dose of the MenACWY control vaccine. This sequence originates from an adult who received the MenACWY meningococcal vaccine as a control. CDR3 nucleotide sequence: TGTGCCAGCAGTTTATTGGAGGGGAGTGAAGCTTTCTTT. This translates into CASSLLEGSEAFF.